This T cell receptor beta chain was retrieved from a study of cytomegalovirus exposure and HLA in healthy donors. Study observations and caveats: It was confirmed in vitro that a few of the CMV-associated chains were specific for CMV antigens. It is likely that the observed cluster of highly shared sequence variants was a sequencing artifact.

The CDR3 length is 16 residues. Trimming removed 0 bases at V and 10 bases at J, with 20 bases between. Worth noting for this clone: The antigen remains undetermined.

Researchers ran the PCR with 60 Vbeta and 13 Jbeta primers. Clones were read by immunoSEQ multiplex PCR, and TCRdb kept only the in-frame ones, dropping some. The profile shows some 160,000 clones, around 73% of them singletons. Material: PBMCs. The chain recombines TRBV5-3 with TRBJ1-5; a possible D gene is TRBD1 (6 bases). TRBV5-3 is placed among ORFs of uncertain function. The receptor was isolated from a young woman in good health and CMV-seropositive. The DNA of the CDR3 is TGTGCCAGAAGCTTGGAGGGTCCTGGGCAGGGGAGTCCCCAGCATTTT. It yields the protein CARSLEGPGQGSPQHF.